The next 19 T cell receptor beta chains were all read from a single sample in a study of blood T cell repertoires in COVID-19 (dated by TCRdb to 2018 to 2021). The receptor library was made with the immunoSEQ multiplex PCR assay. This is the immuneACCESS table as TCRdb keeps it, with only in-frame sequences that have V and J called. A part of the clones is gone; compared with another copy, unresolved V genes explain less than half, and the rest is unexplained. A total of 20,000 to 25,000 clones appear in this sample, around 83% of them only once. The top ten constitute 48% of the sample. Sequenced input: peripheral blood. The receptors derive from a man aged 70-80 years with acute or convalescent COVID-19.

The rearrangement uses TRBV9 and TRBJ1-5; D is unresolved. Germline CDR1 is SGDLS and CDR2 is YYNGEE. The V and J ends lost 0 bases and 0 bases respectively, with 7 bases between them. The CDR3 covers 15 residues. CDR3 amino acids: CASSVGAYSNQPQHF. As DNA, the CDR3 is TGTGCCAGCAGCGTAGGGGCCTATAGCAATCAGCCCCAGCATTTT.

The chain carries TRBV4-1 and TRBJ2-2; weak D call: TRBD2 (6 bases). CDR1 and CDR2 from the germline V gene are MGHRA and YSYEKL. V was shortened by 5 bases and J by 1 base, with 8 bases between the two germline ends. CDR3 size: 14 residues. The CDR3 loop reads CASSRLGNTGELFF. The CDR3 DNA reads as TGCGCCAGCAGCAGACTAGGGAACACCGGGGAGCTGTTTTTT.

CDR3 DNA sequence: TGTGCCAGCAGTTTTAAAGCGGGAAGGTCCCCTGAGCAGTTCTTC. Amino acids: CASSFKAGRSPEQFF. This chain uses TRBV7-2 with TRBJ2-1; TRBD2 aligns across 7 bases. The CDR3 contains 15 residues. V was clipped by 6 bases and J by 9 bases; unmatched bases: 14. Germline values: CDR1 SGHTA, CDR2 FQGNSA.

The J gene is TRBJ2-1, the V gene TRBV6-4, with D tentatively TRBD2 (5 bases). With 4 bases removed from V and 6 bases from J, the gap between germline ends came to 10 bases. Looked up from germline, CDR1 is MRHNA and CDR2 is SNTAGT. The CDR3 totals 13 residues. Here the CDR3 DNA reads TGTGCCAGCAGTGTATCCGGACTCAATGAGCAGTTCTTC. Its translation is CASSVSGLNEQFF.

The V call is TRBV10-3, the J call TRBJ2-3; 10 nucleotides match TRBD2. Germline loops: CDR1 ENHRY, CDR2 SYGVKD. J was trimmed by 2 bases and V by 3 bases; bases with no gene match: 5. The CDR3 has 16 amino acids. CDR3 residues: CAISEQAGGFTDTQYF. CDR3 in DNA: TGTGCCATCAGTGAACAAGCGGGGGGGTTCACAGATACGCAGTATTTT.

The gene calls are TRBV29-1 and TRBJ2-5, with TRBD1 matching 9 bases. Losses at the gene ends were 8 bases for V and 4 bases for J; bases not matched to a gene: 11. This CDR3 contains 14 residues. Germline CDR1 SQVTM, CDR2 ANQGSEA. The CDR3 coding sequence is TGCAGCTCCGGGGACAGGGCTCTGGGAGAGACCCAGTACTTC. Protein product: CSSGDRALGETQYF.

The rearrangement links TRBV29-1 to TRBJ1-4; no firm D call. Germline-derived CDR1 and CDR2 are SQVTM and ANQGSEA. Trimming cost V 7 bases and J 0 bases, with 9 bases left between them. The CDR3 runs to 13 residues. CDR3 DNA: TGCAGCGCCGTTTCGTCAACTAATGAAAAACTGTTTTTT. Translating gives CSAVSSTNEKLFF.

The chain uses TRBV7-2 and TRBJ1-3; possible D gene TRBD1, 5 bases. The V end lost 5 bases, the J end lost 4 bases, and 12 bases lay between the germline ends. This CDR3 spans 14 amino acids. The germline CDR1 and CDR2 sequences are SGHTA and FQGNSA. The CDR3 DNA sequence: TGTGCCAGCAGCCAGGACACTTCGGGAAACACCATATATTTT. This sequence encodes CASSQDTSGNTIYF.

This chain connects TRBV7-2 to TRBJ2-7; 7 nucleotides line up with TRBD2. The CDR3 has 12 amino acids. J lost 11 bases, V lost 5 bases, and 9 bases had no gene match. CDR1 and CDR2 (germline): SGHTA, FQGNSA. In nucleotides, the CDR3 is TGTGCCAGCAGCCCAGCCGGGGGGATAAAGTACTTC. Translating it yields CASSPAGGIKYF.

The chain couples TRBV3-1 (or the pseudogene TRBV3-2) to TRBJ1-1; 7 bases fit TRBD1. Trimming took 3 bases from V and 1 from J; bases not matched to a gene: 2. CDR1 and CDR2 from the germline V gene are LGHDT and YNNKEL (reference sequence). The CDR3 is 14 amino acids. The CDR3 spells CASSHWDRNTEAFF. The CDR3 nucleotides are TGTGCCAGCAGCCACTGGGACAGGAACACTGAAGCTTTCTTT.

This chain links TRBV9 with TRBJ1-1, with 8 positions matching TRBD1. The germline V gene encodes CDR1 SGDLS and CDR2 YYNGEE. With V trimmed by 2 bases and J by 3 bases, 6 bases remained unmatched. This CDR3 is built from 15 residues. CDR3 protein: CASSVDRDRHTEAFF. The DNA of the CDR3 is TGTGCCAGCAGCGTGGACAGGGATCGGCACACTGAAGCTTTCTTT. Full variable domain (outside the CDR3, taken from reference TRBV9 and TRBJ1-1): DSGVTQTPKHLITATGQRVTLRCSPRSGDLSVYWYQQSLDQGLQFLIQYYNGEERAKGNILERFSAQQFPDLHSELNLSSLELGDSALYFCASSVDRDRHTEAFFGQGTRLTVV.

The chain couples TRBV6-2 or TRBV6-3 to TRBJ2-2; TRBD2 matches 10 bases. The CDR3 has 15 amino acids. The J segment lost 4 bases and the V segment lost 4 bases, leaving 3 bases of the junction unmatched. Germline CDR1 MNHEY, CDR2 SVGEGT. As DNA, the CDR3 is TGTGCCAGCAGTTTAGCGGGAGGTGCCACCGGGGAGCTGTTTTTT. Translation gives CASSLAGGATGELFF.

The chain carries TRBV27 and TRBJ1-1; 9 bases align to TRBD1. The CDR3 consists of 14 residues. V lost 6 bases to trimming and J lost 5 bases; unmatched junction nucleotides: 7. Germline V gene lookup returns CDR1 MNHEY and CDR2 SMNVEV (reference sequence). Here the CDR3 reads CASRLQGAETEAFF. The CDR3 nucleotides read TGTGCCAGCAGATTACAGGGGGCTGAAACTGAAGCTTTCTTT.

Details on this clone: The germline gene is not matched at one end of the junction; a read error may be the cause. This chain connects TRBV12-5 to TRBJ2-3; TRBD1 matches at 9 bases. The CDR3 consists of 14 residues. Germline assignment: CDR1 LGHNT and CDR2 FRNRAP. The CDR3 spells CASGPRTGADAQYF. The CDR3 region has the DNA TGTGCTAGTGGTCCCAGGACAGGGGCAGATGCGCAGTATTTT.

V is TRBV5-1 and J is TRBJ1-4, with D tentatively TRBD1 (5 bases). Germline assignment: CDR1 SGHRS and CDR2 YFSETQ. The CDR3 runs 15 residues. V gave up 4 bases and J gave up 6 bases, with 16 bases separating them. This chain's CDR3 is CASSLGGGMDEKLFF. The CDR3 region has the DNA TGCGCCAGCAGCCTAGGCGGGGGGATGGATGAAAAACTGTTTTTT.

This rearrangement joins TRBV9 to TRBJ1-1; D not certain. The CDR3 length is 15 residues. Germline V CDR1 and CDR2: SGDLS, YYNGEE. V was clipped by 2 bases and J by 1 base, with 12 bases between them. CDR3: CASSVAAGSNTEAFF. The DNA of the CDR3 is TGTGCCAGCAGCGTTGCCGCCGGTTCGAACACTGAAGCTTTCTTT.

The chain couples TRBV18 to TRBJ1-4, with 7 bases lining up with TRBD1. J gave up 4 bases and V 1 base, and 6 bases lay outside the gene matches. The CDR3 is made up of 16 amino acids. Germline CDR1 is KGHSH and CDR2 is LQKENI. The CDR3 loop reads CASSPRQGAGNEKLFF. CDR3 nucleotide sequence: TGTGCCAGCTCACCACGACAGGGAGCGGGTAATGAAAAACTGTTTTTT. The entire variable domain, with the rest obtained from reference TRBV18 and TRBJ1-4, is as follows: NAGVMQNPRHLVRRRGQEARLRCSPMKGHSHVYWYRQLPEEGLKFMVYLQKENIIDESGMPKERFSAEFPKEGPSILRIQQVVRGDSAAYFCASSPRQGAGNEKLFFGSGTQLSVL.

The chain employs TRBV6-1 and TRBJ1-2; D might be TRBD1 (5 bases). The germline V gene has CDR1 MNHNS and CDR2 SASEGT. The CDR3 runs 15 residues. The V end lost 0 bases, the J end lost 4 bases, and 12 bases lay between the germline ends. The CDR3 nucleotides read TGTGCCAGCAGTGAAGCGTTGGGGCGGGGCTATGGCTACACCTTC. Translated: CASSEALGRGYGYTF.

The chain combines TRBV3-1 (or the pseudogene TRBV3-2) with TRBJ2-7; D call uncertain. V gave up 0 bases and J gave up 4 bases, with 4 bases separating them. The CDR3 runs to 12 residues. CDR1 and CDR2 from the germline V gene are LGHDT and YNNKEL (reference sequence). The CDR3 reads CASSQDIYEQYF. The CDR3 DNA reads TGTGCCAGCAGCCAAGATATATACGAGCAGTACTTC.